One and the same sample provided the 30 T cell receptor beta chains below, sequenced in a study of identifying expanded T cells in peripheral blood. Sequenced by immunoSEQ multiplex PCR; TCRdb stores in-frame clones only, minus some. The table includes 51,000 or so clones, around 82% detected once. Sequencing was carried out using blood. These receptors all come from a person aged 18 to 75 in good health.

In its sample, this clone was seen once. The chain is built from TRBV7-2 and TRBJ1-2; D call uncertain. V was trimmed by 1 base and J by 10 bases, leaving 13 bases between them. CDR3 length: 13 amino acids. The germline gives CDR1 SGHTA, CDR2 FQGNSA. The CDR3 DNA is TGTGCCAGCAGCTTAGTGGCAGGAGGAATCTACACCTTC. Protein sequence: CASSLVAGGIYTF. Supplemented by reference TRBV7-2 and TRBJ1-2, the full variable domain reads GAGVSQSPSNKVTEKGKDVELRCDPISGHTALYWYRQSLGQGLEFLIYFQGNSAPDKSGLPSDRFSAERTGGSVSTLTIQRTQQEDSAVYLCASSLVAGGIYTFGSGTRLTVV.

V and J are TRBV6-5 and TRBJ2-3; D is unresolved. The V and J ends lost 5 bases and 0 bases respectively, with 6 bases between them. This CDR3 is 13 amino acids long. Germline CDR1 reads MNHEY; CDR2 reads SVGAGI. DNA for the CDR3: TGTGCCAGCAGTCAGTCTAGCACAGATACGCAGTATTTT. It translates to CASSQSSTDTQYF.

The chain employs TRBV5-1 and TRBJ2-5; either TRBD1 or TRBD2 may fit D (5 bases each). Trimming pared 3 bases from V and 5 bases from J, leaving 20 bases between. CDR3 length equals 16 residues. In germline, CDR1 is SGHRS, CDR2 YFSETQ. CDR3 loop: CASSWTVDRWGETQYF. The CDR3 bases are TGCGCCAGCAGCTGGACGGTGGACCGCTGGGGGGAGACCCAGTACTTC.

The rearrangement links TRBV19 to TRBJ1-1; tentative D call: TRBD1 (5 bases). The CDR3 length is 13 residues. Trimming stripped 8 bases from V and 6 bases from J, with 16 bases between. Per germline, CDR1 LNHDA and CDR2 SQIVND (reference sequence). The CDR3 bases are TGTGCCAGTGAACGGAGGGGCTTTGCTGAAGCTTTCTTT. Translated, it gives CASERRGFAEAFF.

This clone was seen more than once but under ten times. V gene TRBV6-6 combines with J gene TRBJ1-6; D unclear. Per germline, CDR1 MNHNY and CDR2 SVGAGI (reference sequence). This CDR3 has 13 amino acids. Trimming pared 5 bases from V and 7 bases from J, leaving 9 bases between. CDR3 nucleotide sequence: TGTGCCAGCAGTCCCTACGGGAATTCACCCCTCCACTTT. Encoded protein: CASSPYGNSPLHF.

The CDR3 sequence is CASSLKAGGAYWQYV. As DNA, the CDR3 is TGTGCCAGCAGCTTAAAAGCAGGGGGGGCTTACTGGCAGTACGTC. The rearrangement uses TRBV7-3 and TRBJ2-7; possibly TRBD1 or TRBD2 for D (7 bases each). CDR1 and CDR2 from the germline V gene are SGHTA and FQGTGA. Deletions cut 1 base from V and 9 bases from J, with 19 bases between. This CDR3 spans 15 amino acids.

The CDR3 nucleotides are TGCGCCAGCAGGGGACGAACTCAAGCTAACTATGGCTACACCTTC. Amino acid sequence: CASRGRTQANYGYTF. J is TRBJ1-2 and V is TRBV10-2, with D perhaps TRBD1 (5 bases). V was trimmed by 6 bases and J by 0 bases, leaving 14 bases between them. The germline CDR1 and CDR2 sequences are WSHSY and SAAADI. CDR3 length equals 15 residues.

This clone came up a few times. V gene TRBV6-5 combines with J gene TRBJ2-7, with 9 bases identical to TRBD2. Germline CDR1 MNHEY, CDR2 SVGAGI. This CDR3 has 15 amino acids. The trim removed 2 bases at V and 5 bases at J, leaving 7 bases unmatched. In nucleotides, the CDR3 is TGTGCCAGCAGTTACCGGGGCGGGAGGGTCCACGAGCAGTACTTC. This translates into CASSYRGGRVHEQYF.

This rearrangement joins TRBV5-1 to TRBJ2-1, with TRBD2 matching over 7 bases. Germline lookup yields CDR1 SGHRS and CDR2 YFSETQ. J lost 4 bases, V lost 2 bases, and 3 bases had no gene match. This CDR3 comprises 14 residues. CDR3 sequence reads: CASSLQRGYNEQFF. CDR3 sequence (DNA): TGCGCCAGCAGCTTACAGCGGGGATACAATGAGCAGTTCTTC.

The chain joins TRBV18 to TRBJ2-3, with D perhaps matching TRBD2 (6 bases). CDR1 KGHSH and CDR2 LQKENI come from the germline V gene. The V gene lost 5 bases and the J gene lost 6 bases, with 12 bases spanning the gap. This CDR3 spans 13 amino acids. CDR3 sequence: CASSGGVEDTQYF. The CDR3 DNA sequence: TGTGCCAGCTCAGGAGGGGTGGAGGATACGCAGTATTTT.

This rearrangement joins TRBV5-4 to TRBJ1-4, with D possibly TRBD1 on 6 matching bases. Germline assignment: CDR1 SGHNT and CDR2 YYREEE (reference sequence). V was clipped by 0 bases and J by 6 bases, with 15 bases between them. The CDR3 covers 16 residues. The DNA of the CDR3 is TGTGCCAGCAGCTTGGCCGGGCCAGGGGTATATGAAAAACTGTTTTTT. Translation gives CASSLAGPGVYEKLFF.

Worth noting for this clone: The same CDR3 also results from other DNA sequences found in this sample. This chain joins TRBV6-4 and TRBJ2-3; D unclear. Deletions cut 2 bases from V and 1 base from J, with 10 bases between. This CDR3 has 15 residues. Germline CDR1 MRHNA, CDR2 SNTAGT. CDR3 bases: TGTGCCAGCAGTGACCGGGCAGGTGGCACAGATACGCAGTATTTT. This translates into CASSDRAGGTDTQYF.

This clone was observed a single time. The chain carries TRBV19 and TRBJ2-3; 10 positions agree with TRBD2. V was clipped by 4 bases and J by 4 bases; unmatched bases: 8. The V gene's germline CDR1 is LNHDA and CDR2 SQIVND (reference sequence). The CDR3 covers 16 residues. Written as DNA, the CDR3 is TGTGCCAGTAGTAGTGAGCGGGGGGGCCTATCAGATACGCAGTATTTT. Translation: CASSSERGGLSDTQYF.

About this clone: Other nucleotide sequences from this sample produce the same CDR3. CDR3 coding DNA: TGTGCCAGCAGCTTAGCAGGGGGAACAGATACGCAGTATTTT. It specifies CASSLAGGTDTQYF. V is TRBV7-9 and J is TRBJ2-3; TRBD1 might be the D (6 bases). The CDR3 covers 14 residues. In germline, CDR1 is SEHNR, CDR2 FQNEAQ (reference sequence). Trimming removed 0 bases from V and 3 bases from J, with 7 bases in between.

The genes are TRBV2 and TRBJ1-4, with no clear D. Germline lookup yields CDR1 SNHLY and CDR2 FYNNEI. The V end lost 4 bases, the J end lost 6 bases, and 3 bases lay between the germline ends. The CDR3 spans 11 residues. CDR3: CASSVYEKLFF. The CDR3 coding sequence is TGTGCCAGCAGTGTCTATGAAAAACTGTTTTTT.

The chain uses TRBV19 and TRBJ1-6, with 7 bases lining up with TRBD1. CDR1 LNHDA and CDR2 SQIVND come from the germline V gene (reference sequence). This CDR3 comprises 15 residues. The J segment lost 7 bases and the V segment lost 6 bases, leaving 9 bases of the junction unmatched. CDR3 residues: CASRTPGQINSPLHF. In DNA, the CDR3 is TGTGCCAGTAGAACACCGGGACAGATCAATTCACCCCTCCACTTT.

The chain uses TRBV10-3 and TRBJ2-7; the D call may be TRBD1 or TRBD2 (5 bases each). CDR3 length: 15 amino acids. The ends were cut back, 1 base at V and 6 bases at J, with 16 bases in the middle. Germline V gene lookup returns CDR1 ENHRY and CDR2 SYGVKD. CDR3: CAISELVGVLSEQYF. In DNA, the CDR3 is TGTGCCATCAGTGAGTTGGTGGGGGTACTCAGCGAGCAGTACTTC.

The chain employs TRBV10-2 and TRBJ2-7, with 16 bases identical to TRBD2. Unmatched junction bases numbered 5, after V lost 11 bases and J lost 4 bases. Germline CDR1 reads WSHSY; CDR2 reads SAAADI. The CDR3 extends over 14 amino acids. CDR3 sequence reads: CAATGLAGGYEQYF. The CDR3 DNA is TGCGCCGCCACGGGACTAGCGGGAGGGTACGAGCAGTACTTC.

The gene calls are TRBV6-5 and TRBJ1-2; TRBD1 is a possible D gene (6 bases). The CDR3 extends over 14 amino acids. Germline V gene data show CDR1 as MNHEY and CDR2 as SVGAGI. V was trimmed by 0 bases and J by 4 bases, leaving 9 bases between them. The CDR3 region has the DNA TGTGCCAGCAGTTACTCTGGGGACATCTATGGCTACACCTTC. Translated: CASSYSGDIYGYTF.

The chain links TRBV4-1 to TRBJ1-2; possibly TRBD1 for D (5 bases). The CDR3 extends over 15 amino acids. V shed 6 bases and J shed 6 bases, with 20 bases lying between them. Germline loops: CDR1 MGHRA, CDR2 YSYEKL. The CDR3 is CASSSGLGGRDGYTF. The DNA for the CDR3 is TGCGCCAGCAGTTCCGGGCTTGGGGGTCGAGATGGCTACACCTTC.

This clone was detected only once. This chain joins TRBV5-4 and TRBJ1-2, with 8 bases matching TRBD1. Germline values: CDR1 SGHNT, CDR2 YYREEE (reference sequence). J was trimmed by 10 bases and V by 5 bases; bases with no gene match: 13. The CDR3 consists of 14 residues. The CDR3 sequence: CASRTGGTGLVYTF. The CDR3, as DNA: TGTGCCAGCAGAACGGGCGGGACAGGCCTCGTCTACACCTTC.

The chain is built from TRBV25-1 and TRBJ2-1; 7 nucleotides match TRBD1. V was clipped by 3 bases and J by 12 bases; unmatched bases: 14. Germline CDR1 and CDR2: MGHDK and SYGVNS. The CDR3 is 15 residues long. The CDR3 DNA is TGTGCCAGCAGTGACTCGGGACAGACGGCCAGAGGGCAGTTCTTC. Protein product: CASSDSGQTARGQFF. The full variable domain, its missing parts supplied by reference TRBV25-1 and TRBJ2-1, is EADIYQTPRYLVIGTGKKITLECSQTMGHDKMYWYQQDPGMELHLIHYSYGVNSTEKGDLSSESTVSRIRTEHFPLTLESARPSHTSQYLCASSDSGQTARGQFFGPGTRLTVL.

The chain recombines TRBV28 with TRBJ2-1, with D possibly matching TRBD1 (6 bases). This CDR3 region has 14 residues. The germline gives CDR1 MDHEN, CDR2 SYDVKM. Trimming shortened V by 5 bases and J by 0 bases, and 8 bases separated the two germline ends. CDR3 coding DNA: TGTGCCAGCAGTAAAGGGGGCTCCTACAATGAGCAGTTCTTC. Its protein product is CASSKGGSYNEQFF.

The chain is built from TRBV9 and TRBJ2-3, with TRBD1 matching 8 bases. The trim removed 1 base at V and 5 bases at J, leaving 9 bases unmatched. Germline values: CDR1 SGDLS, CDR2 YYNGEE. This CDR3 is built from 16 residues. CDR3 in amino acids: CASSVPVRGQGDTQYF. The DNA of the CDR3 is TGTGCCAGCAGCGTACCTGTCAGGGGGCAAGGAGATACGCAGTATTTT.

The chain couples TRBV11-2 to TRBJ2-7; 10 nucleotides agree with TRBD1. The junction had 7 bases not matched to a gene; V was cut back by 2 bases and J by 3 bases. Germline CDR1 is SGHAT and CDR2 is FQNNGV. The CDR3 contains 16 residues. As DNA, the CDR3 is TGTGCCAGCAGCTTATCACGGGACAGGGGATACTACGAGCAGTACGTC. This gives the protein CASSLSRDRGYYEQYV.

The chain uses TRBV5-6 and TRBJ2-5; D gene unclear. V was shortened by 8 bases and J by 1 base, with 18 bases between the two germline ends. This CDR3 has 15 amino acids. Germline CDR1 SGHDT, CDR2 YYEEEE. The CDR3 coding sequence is TGTGCCAGTCACCTCCGCGGAGCGCCCCAAGAGACCCAGTACTTC. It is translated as CASHLRGAPQETQYF. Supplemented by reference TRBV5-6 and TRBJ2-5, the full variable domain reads DAGVTQSPTHLIKTRGQQVTLRCSPKSGHDTVSWYQQALGQGPQFIFQYYEEEERQRGNFPDRFSGHQFPNYSSELNVNALLLGDSALYLCASHLRGAPQETQYFGPGTRLLVL.

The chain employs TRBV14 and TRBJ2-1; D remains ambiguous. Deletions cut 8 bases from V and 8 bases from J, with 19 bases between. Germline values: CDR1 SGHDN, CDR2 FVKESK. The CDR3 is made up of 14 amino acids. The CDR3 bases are TGTGCCAGCGAGCCCTCAGGAAGTCCCGATGAGCAGTTCTTC. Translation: CASEPSGSPDEQFF.

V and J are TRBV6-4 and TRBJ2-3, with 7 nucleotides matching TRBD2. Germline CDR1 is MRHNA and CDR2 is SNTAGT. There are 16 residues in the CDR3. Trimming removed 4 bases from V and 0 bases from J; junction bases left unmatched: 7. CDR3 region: CASSASGTTSTDTQYF. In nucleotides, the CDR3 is TGTGCCAGCAGTGCGTCCGGGACTACTAGCACAGATACGCAGTATTTT.

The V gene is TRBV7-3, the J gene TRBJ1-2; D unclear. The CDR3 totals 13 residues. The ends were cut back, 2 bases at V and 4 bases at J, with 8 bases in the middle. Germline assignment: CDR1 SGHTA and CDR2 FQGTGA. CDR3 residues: CASSLDTRYGYTF. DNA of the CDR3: TGTGCCAGCAGCTTAGACACACGCTATGGCTACACCTTC. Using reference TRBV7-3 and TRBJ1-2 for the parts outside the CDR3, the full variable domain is GAGVSQTPSNKVTEKGKYVELRCDPISGHTALYWYRQSLGQGPEFLIYFQGTGAADDSGLPNDRFFAVRPEGSVSTLKIQRTERGDSAVYLCASSLDTRYGYTFGSGTRLTVV.

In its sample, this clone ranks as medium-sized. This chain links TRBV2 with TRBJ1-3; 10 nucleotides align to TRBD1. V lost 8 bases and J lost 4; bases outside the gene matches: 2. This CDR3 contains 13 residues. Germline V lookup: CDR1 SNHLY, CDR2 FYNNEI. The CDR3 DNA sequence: TGTGCCAGCGTGGGACAGGGGGGAAACACCATATATTTT. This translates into CASVGQGGNTIYF.